These 22 T cell receptor beta chains came from one sample sequenced in a study of blood T cell repertoires in COVID-19. Assay used: immunoSEQ multiplex PCR; TCRdb lists only in-frame clones, some missing. The sample consists of a few hundred thousand clones, over 75% of them appearing once. The specimen was peripheral blood. The receptors originated from a woman aged 60-75 years with acute or convalescent COVID-19.

The chain joins TRBV9 to TRBJ2-3, with TRBD1 identical over 11 bases. Germline V gene lookup returns CDR1 SGDLS and CDR2 YYNGEE. CDR3 length equals 17 residues. J lost 3 bases, V lost 4 bases, and 10 bases had no gene match. CDR3 nucleotides: TGTGCCAGCAGCCTCCGGACAGGGGGCTTTATTACAGATACGCAGTATTTT. Translating it yields CASSLRTGGFITDTQYF.

The chain employs TRBV5-1 and TRBJ2-1, with a possible D match to TRBD2 (5 bases). The CDR3 extends over 14 amino acids. The germline CDR1 and CDR2 sequences are SGHRS and YFSETQ. The ends were cut back, 0 bases at V and 10 bases at J, with 14 bases in the middle. CDR3 DNA: TGCGCCAGCAGCTTGGCTTCGGGGAACCCAGAGCAGTTCTTC. It codes for CASSLASGNPEQFF.

As concerns this clone: This sample includes further DNA sequences coding for the same CDR3. This CDR3 is CASSPGQGSYNEQFF. CDR3 sequence (DNA): TGTGCCAGCAGCCCGGGACAGGGCTCCTACAATGAGCAGTTCTTC. V usage is TRBV5-5 and J usage is TRBJ2-1; TRBD1 aligns across 9 bases. The CDR3 is made up of 15 amino acids. Losses at the gene ends were 4 bases for V and 0 bases for J; bases not matched to a gene: 2. The germline CDR1 and CDR2 sequences are SGHKS and YYEKEE (reference sequence).

The genes are TRBV7-9 and TRBJ1-1; 7 positions match TRBD1. The J segment lost 4 bases and the V segment lost 1 base, leaving 0 bases of the junction unmatched. CDR3 size: 13 residues. CDR1 is SEHNR, CDR2 FQNEAQ, per germline (reference sequence). The CDR3 DNA follows: TGTGCCAGCAGCTTAGAGGGGGCCACTGAAGCTTTCTTT. Translated, it gives CASSLEGATEAFF.

The chain combines TRBV5-8 with TRBJ1-5; D remains ambiguous. The CDR3 totals 14 residues. From germline, CDR1 is SGHTS and CDR2 YDEGEE. V was shortened by 2 bases and J by 1 base, with 7 bases between the two germline ends. In nucleotides, the CDR3 is TGTGCCAGCAGCTTATGGCGGAGCAATCAGCCCCAGCATTTT. Amino acid sequence: CASSLWRSNQPQHF.

CDR3 protein: CASSSGTSKQFF. The CDR3 nucleotides read TGTGCCAGCAGTTCCGGGACTAGTAAGCAGTTCTTC. The chain employs TRBV6-2 or TRBV6-3 and TRBJ2-1, with 8 positions matching TRBD2. V lost 4 bases to trimming and J lost 11 bases; unmatched junction nucleotides: 4. The CDR3 loop spans 12 amino acids. Germline V gene sequence: CDR1 MNHEY, CDR2 SVGEGT.

This clone was detected only once. The CDR3: CASSLALGANTEAFF. The CDR3 nucleotides are TGCGCCAGCAGCTTGGCCTTGGGGGCGAACACTGAAGCTTTCTTT. The chain uses TRBV5-1 and TRBJ1-1; a possible D gene is TRBD1 (6 bases). The CDR3 covers 15 residues. Germline V gene data show CDR1 as SGHRS and CDR2 as YFSETQ. Trimming removed 0 bases from V and 1 base from J, with 10 bases in between.

A few counts support this clone. J is TRBJ1-6 and V is TRBV25-1; 10 bases agree with TRBD1. The CDR3 totals 18 residues. Germline CDR1 MGHDK, CDR2 SYGVNS. J gave up 9 bases and V 5 bases, and 16 bases lay outside the gene matches. CDR3 residues: CASSSQLPGQGIISPLHF. CDR3 nucleotide sequence: TGTGCCAGCAGTTCCCAACTCCCGGGACAGGGGATTATTTCACCCCTCCACTTT. Drawing the rest from reference TRBV25-1 and TRBJ1-6, the complete variable domain is EADIYQTPRYLVIGTGKKITLECSQTMGHDKMYWYQQDPGMELHLIHYSYGVNSTEKGDLSSESTVSRIRTEHFPLTLESARPSHTSQYLCASSSQLPGQGIISPLHFGNGTRLTVT.

The J gene is TRBJ2-7, the V gene TRBV5-1; 7 nucleotides line up with TRBD1. Germline CDR1 SGHRS, CDR2 YFSETQ. The CDR3 runs to 13 residues. V shed 4 bases, J shed 3 bases, and the junction held 4 bases outside the gene matches. The CDR3 loop reads CASSPDRVYEQYF. CDR3 DNA sequence: TGCGCCAGCAGCCCCGACAGGGTCTACGAGCAGTACTTC.

The V gene is TRBV11-2, the J gene TRBJ1-3; D not certain. The CDR3 spans 14 residues. Trimming removed 1 base from V and 4 bases from J, with 8 bases in between. Germline CDR1 is SGHAT and CDR2 is FQNNGV. The chain's CDR3 is CASSLVALGNTIYF. Here the CDR3 DNA reads TGTGCCAGCAGCTTAGTGGCCCTCGGAAACACCATATATTTT.

The chain links TRBV11-2 to TRBJ1-4, with 7 bases that match TRBD1. Per germline, CDR1 SGHAT and CDR2 FQNNGV. The V segment lost 8 bases and the J segment 8 bases; nucleotides outside the gene matches: 14. The CDR3 totals 15 residues. The CDR3 nucleotides read TGTGCCAGCCGAAACTGGGGACAGAGGGGAGAAAAACTGTTTTTT. Protein product: CASRNWGQRGEKLFF.

The genes are TRBV5-6 and TRBJ2-5, with 11 bases identical to TRBD1. CDR1 is SGHDT and CDR2 is YYEEEE in the germline V gene. The CDR3 sequence is 16 residues long. J gave up 5 bases and V 0 bases, and 6 bases lay outside the gene matches. In DNA, the CDR3 is TGTGCCAGCAGCTTGGATGGACAGGGGGCCCGGGAGACCCAGTACTTC. This encodes CASSLDGQGARETQYF.

This sequence joins TRBV28 and TRBJ2-7; 7 nucleotides agree with TRBD1. CDR1 and CDR2 (germline): MDHEN, SYDVKM. With 9 bases clipped from V and 4 bases from J, the junction kept 3 bases outside the gene matches. CDR3 length: 11 residues. The DNA for the CDR3 is TGTGCCAGTTCCAGGGGGTACGAGCAGTACTTC. Amino acids: CASSRGYEQYF. Supplemented by reference TRBV28 and TRBJ2-7, the full variable domain reads DVKVTQSSRYLVKRTGEKVFLECVQDMDHENMFWYRQDPGLGLRLIYFSYDVKMKEKGDIPEGYSVSREKKERFSLILESASTNQTSMYLCASSRGYEQYFGPGTRLTVT.

This rearrangement joins TRBV19 to TRBJ2-1, with 8 nucleotides matching TRBD2. The CDR3 runs to 16 residues. CDR1 is LNHDA and CDR2 is SQIVND in the germline V gene (reference sequence). The V gene end was trimmed by 3 bases and the J gene end by 8 bases; junction bases not matched to a gene: 12. The CDR3 DNA follows: TGTGCCAGTAGTATTGGTCTAAGCGGGGGAAGGGATGAGCAGTTCTTC. Its protein product is CASSIGLSGGRDEQFF.

The genes are TRBV19 and TRBJ1-2; D is ambiguous. The V gene lost 2 bases and the J gene lost 0 bases, with 10 bases spanning the gap. CDR1 LNHDA and CDR2 SQIVND come from the germline V gene (reference sequence). CDR3 length: 15 amino acids. The CDR3 DNA is TGTGCCAGTAGTATACCGGCCGCGGCTAACTATGGCTACACCTTC. It encodes CASSIPAAANYGYTF.

This chain connects TRBV7-2 to TRBJ1-5; D is unresolved. V was pared by 1 base and J by 4 bases, with 11 bases between. Germline-derived CDR1 and CDR2 are SGHTA and FQGNSA. The length of the CDR3 is 15 residues. Here the CDR3 DNA reads TGTGCCAGCAGCTTAGGTGGAGTACTTAATCAGCCCCAGCATTTT. This encodes CASSLGGVLNQPQHF.

V and J are TRBV27 and TRBJ2-1; TRBD2 matches 8 bases. Per the germline V gene, CDR1 is MNHEY and CDR2 is SMNVEV (reference sequence). V lost 8 bases, J lost 1 base, and 13 bases stayed unmatched. This CDR3 comprises 17 residues. DNA for the CDR3: TGTGCCAGCGGCCCTTCGGCGGGAGGAGGTTCCTACAATGAGCAGTTCTTC. It codes for CASGPSAGGGSYNEQFF.

The chain couples TRBV5-6 to TRBJ2-7; TRBD1 agrees at 7 bases. Trimming cost V 4 bases and J 5 bases; bases outside gene matches: 12. Germline V gene sequence: CDR1 SGHDT, CDR2 YYEEEE. This CDR3 is built from 15 residues. The CDR3 DNA follows: TGTGCCAGCAGCACAGGGTTAAGGGGGCGGAACGAGCAGTACTTC. It specifies CASSTGLRGRNEQYF.

The V and J genes are TRBV18 and TRBJ2-1, with TRBD2 identical over 9 bases. This CDR3 region has 16 residues. Germline CDR1 and CDR2: KGHSH and LQKENI. The V gene end was trimmed by 3 bases and the J gene end by 7 bases; junction bases not matched to a gene: 10. The CDR3 region has the DNA TGTGCCAGCTCACCGGGTAGCGGGAGCCTATCGAATGAGCAGTTCTTC. It is translated as CASSPGSGSLSNEQFF.

V and J are TRBV5-1 and TRBJ2-3; weak D call: TRBD1 (7 bases). This CDR3 contains 15 residues. The germline V gene encodes CDR1 SGHRS and CDR2 YFSETQ. Trimming stripped 2 bases from V and 4 bases from J, with 14 bases between. CDR3 DNA sequence: TGCGCCAGCAGCTTTCCCAGGGGGGTGGCAGATACGCAGTATTTT. Residues: CASSFPRGVADTQYF.

The chain employs TRBV29-1 and TRBJ2-4, with 8 nucleotides matching TRBD1. The V gene end was trimmed by 6 bases and the J gene end by 1 base; junction bases not matched to a gene: 11. Germline V gene lookup returns CDR1 SQVTM and CDR2 ANQGSEA. This CDR3 has 16 amino acids. Written as DNA, the CDR3 is TGCAGCGTCTCCACAGGGGGATGGGGGGCCAAAAACATTCAGTACTTC. Translation gives CSVSTGGWGAKNIQYF. The variable domain in full, completed from reference TRBV29-1 and TRBJ2-4, reads SAVISQKPSRDICQRGTSLTIQCQVDSQVTMMFWYRQQPGQSLTLIATANQGSEATYESGFVIDKFPISRPNLTFSTLTVSNMSPEDSSIYLCSVSTGGWGAKNIQYFGAGTRLSVL.

The chain uses TRBV6-4 and TRBJ1-4, with 7 bases lining up with TRBD1. Trimming removed 0 bases from V and 8 bases from J; junction bases left unmatched: 9. The germline gives CDR1 MRHNA, CDR2 SNTAGT. The CDR3 is 16 residues long. CDR3 loop: CASSDSGQGGNEKLFF. CDR3 nucleotide sequence: TGTGCCAGCAGTGACTCCGGCCAAGGGGGCAACGAAAAACTGTTTTTT.